This T cell receptor beta chain came from a study of T cell repertoires in cytomegalovirus infection. Germline V lookup: CDR1 KGHSH, CDR2 LQKENI. The CDR3 runs 16 residues. V gave up 4 bases and J gave up 1 base; unmatched junction bases: 8. MiXCR was run by TCRdb on the reads, yielding one entry per CDR3 protein. The sample lists some 600,000 distinct CDR3 sequences; more than 20% were seen once. The chain links TRBV18 to TRBJ1-1, with 8 bases aligning to TRBD1. The sequencing sample was made of CD8+ T cells from PBMCs. The origin of this receptor is a human donor in good health (CMV status not recorded). Some clones in this sample may be carry-over from other donors' samples. For the CDR3, the DNA is TGTGCCAGCTCACTGGACGACAGGGGCGGGAACACTGAAGCTTTCTTT. It encodes CASSLDDRGGNTEAFF.